This TCR beta chain stems from a study of human T cells and chemical hapten exposure. Time point specified: patch test 3, about 24 weeks after DPC sensitization. Treatment reported: therapeutic diphenylcyclopropenone sensitization with weekly scalp DPC. Study conclusions and caveats: TCRs above 1 in 1000 frequency did not change with DPC sensitization.

Trimming removed 3 bases from V and 1 base from J; junction bases left unmatched: 4. CDR3 length: 16 amino acids. CDR1 and CDR2 (germline): ENHRY, SYGVKD. This clonotype was observed a handful of times. Its specificity is not known. TCRdb fed the RACE reads into MiXCR, producing one record per CDR3 protein. The table shows about 170,000 distinct CDR3 sequences, with about a quarter occurring only once. The material was whole blood, obtained in connection with sensitization to the hapten diphenylcyclopropenone (DPC). This receptor was obtained from a woman between 18 and 30 years old with alopecia areata. Some clones in this sample may be carry-over from other donors' samples. V is TRBV10-3 and J is TRBJ2-7, with TRBD2 matching 12 bases. CDR3 residues: CAISDLTSGRSYEQYF. In nucleotides, the CDR3 is TGTGCCATCAGTGACCTTACTAGCGGGAGGTCCTACGAGCAGTACTTC.